The 28 T cell receptor beta chains presented below share a single source sample, sequenced in a study of beta chain features in type 1 diabetes. Study-wide results and caveats: A moderate, significant TCRB CDR3 shortening appeared in type 1 diabetes across four CD4+ subsets.

Sequencing targeted expressed TCRB transcripts, as all isolated RNA had been reverse transcribed. The table came from immunoSEQ multiplex PCR; TCRdb's copy has only in-frame clones and leaves some out. The sample lists some 120,000 clones; 17% were seen once. Their recognized antigens are unknown. The sample consisted of central memory CD4+ T cells from blood. The receptors derive from a man between 18 and 35 years old with type 1 diabetes.

This clone was observed a few times. The identical CDR3 is also encoded by other nucleotide sequences in the sample. This chain joins TRBV2 and TRBJ1-2; 8 bases match TRBD1. The germline gives CDR1 SNHLY, CDR2 FYNNEI. Trimming cost V 4 bases and J 3 bases; bases outside gene matches: 1. This CDR3 is 13 amino acids long. As DNA, the CDR3 is TGTGCCAGCAGTGGACAGGGGTACTATGGCTACACCTTC. Its translation is CASSGQGYYGYTF.

The chain uses TRBV10-3 and TRBJ1-4, with D uncertain. Germline CDR1 and CDR2: ENHRY and SYGVKD. V was trimmed by 3 bases and J by 7 bases, leaving 6 bases between them. The CDR3 is 12 amino acids. The CDR3 loop is CAISELAEKLFF. CDR3 in DNA: TGTGCCATCAGTGAACTGGCTGAAAAACTGTTTTTT.

This clone was observed a few times. V is TRBV4-3 and J is TRBJ1-1, with D tentatively TRBD1 (6 bases). Germline values: CDR1 LGHNA, CDR2 YSLEER. The CDR3 totals 13 residues. V was shortened by 4 bases and J by 6 bases, with 12 bases between the two germline ends. The CDR3 bases are TGCGCCAGCAGCCCCATGGGGGGCTCTGAAGCTTTCTTT. This sequence encodes CASSPMGGSEAFF.

The sample holds a few counts of this clone. V gene TRBV7-9 combines with J gene TRBJ2-3, with 10 bases that match TRBD2. Germline lookup yields CDR1 SEHNR and CDR2 FQNEAQ (reference sequence). The CDR3 is made up of 13 amino acids. Trimming took 8 bases from V and 1 from J; bases not matched to a gene: 0. The CDR3 DNA reads TGTGCCAGCGGACTAGCGGGCACAGATACGCAGTATTTT. It encodes CASGLAGTDTQYF.

V and J are TRBV18 and TRBJ2-6, with D unresolved. Germline V lookup: CDR1 KGHSH, CDR2 LQKENI. CDR3 size: 15 residues. V was trimmed by 3 bases and J by 1 base, leaving 7 bases between them. The CDR3 spells CASSPPLSGANVLTF. In DNA, the CDR3 is TGTGCCAGCTCACCCCCCCTATCTGGGGCCAACGTCCTGACTTTC.

The DNA of the CDR3 is TGCGCCAGCAGCCGACTGACAGGGATGAACGAGCAGTACTTC. It specifies CASSRLTGMNEQYF. V and J are TRBV4-1 and TRBJ2-7; 7 bases agree with TRBD1. The CDR3 runs to 14 residues. V lost 4 bases, J lost 5 bases, and 8 bases stayed unmatched. Germline V gives CDR1 MGHRA, CDR2 YSYEKL.

This clone was counted many times. This rearrangement joins TRBV6-6 to TRBJ1-1; D is undetermined. The germline V gene encodes CDR1 MNHNY and CDR2 SVGAGI (reference sequence). Trimming removed 6 bases from V and 3 bases from J, with 8 bases in between. CDR3 size: 12 residues. In DNA form, the CDR3 reads TGTGCCAGCAGCCCGGTTTACACTGAAGCTTTCTTT. Translated: CASSPVYTEAFF.

The V gene is TRBV5-1, the J gene TRBJ2-1; D is undetermined. Looked up from germline, CDR1 is SGHRS and CDR2 is YFSETQ. V dropped 3 bases and J dropped 9 bases, with 7 bases sitting between them. The CDR3 consists of 11 residues. This chain's CDR3 is CASSSDFEQFF. The CDR3 DNA reads TGCGCCAGCAGCTCCGACTTTGAGCAGTTCTTC.

This clone was recorded a few times. V usage is TRBV30 and J usage is TRBJ1-2; D not resolved. Between the trimmed V and J ends, which lost 0 bases and 2 bases, there was a span of 7 bases. The CDR3 is 13 residues long. The germline V gene has CDR1 GTSNPN and CDR2 SVGIG (reference sequence). The CDR3 nucleotides are TGTGCCTGGAGTGTCCCGGGCAACTATGGCTACACCTTC. It yields the protein CAWSVPGNYGYTF. Together with reference TRBV30 and TRBJ1-2, the CDR3 gives the full variable domain: SQTIHQWPATLVQPVGSPLSLECTVEGTSNPNLYWYRQAAGRGLQLLFYSVGIGQISSEVPQNLSASRPQDRQFILSSKKLLLSDSGFYLCAWSVPGNYGYTFGSGTRLTVV.

The chain recombines TRBV27 with TRBJ1-5, with D tentatively TRBD1 (6 bases). The CDR3 extends over 14 amino acids. Trimming pared 5 bases from V and 7 bases from J, leaving 15 bases between. Germline CDR1 and CDR2: MNHEY and SMNVEV (reference sequence). CDR3 region: CASSPQGGGQPQHF. DNA for the CDR3: TGTGCCAGCAGTCCACAGGGAGGGGGACAGCCCCAGCATTTT.

In its sample, this clone was seen a few times. The J gene is TRBJ2-5, the V gene TRBV2, with TRBD1 matching 9 bases. V was clipped by 3 bases and J by 5 bases; unmatched bases: 7. Germline values: CDR1 SNHLY, CDR2 FYNNEI. This CDR3 contains 15 residues. CDR3 nucleotide sequence: TGTGCCAGCAGTGATAGACAGGGGGATGGGGAGACCCAGTACTTC. As protein: CASSDRQGDGETQYF.

Only a few counts were recorded for this clone. This chain connects TRBV2 to TRBJ2-5, with D perhaps being TRBD1 or TRBD2 (5 bases each). From germline, CDR1 is SNHLY and CDR2 FYNNEI. This CDR3 has 13 residues. V was trimmed by 5 bases and J by 5 bases, leaving 12 bases between them. CDR3: CASSKGRGETQYF. The CDR3 DNA is TGTGCCAGCAGTAAGGGGCGAGGGGAGACCCAGTACTTC.

This clone was observed many times. The chain joins TRBV9 to TRBJ1-6; D not resolved. The CDR3 is made up of 16 amino acids. Germline V gives CDR1 SGDLS, CDR2 YYNGEE. Trimming stripped 0 bases from V and 0 bases from J, with 7 bases between. The CDR3 sequence: CASSVEGSSYNSPLHF. The CDR3 DNA reads TGTGCCAGCAGCGTAGAAGGCAGCTCCTATAATTCACCCCTCCACTTT.

This clone was counted a few times. This chain links TRBV4-2 with TRBJ2-1; D call uncertain. In germline, CDR1 is LGHNA, CDR2 YNFKEQ. V shed 0 bases and J shed 5 bases, with 14 bases lying between them. The CDR3 has 16 amino acids. The CDR3 bases are TGTGCCAGCAGCCAAGAATCAAGCTCAAGGGACAATGAGCAGTTCTTC. This encodes CASSQESSSRDNEQFF.

The sample holds a few counts of this clone. The chain carries TRBV29-1 and TRBJ2-1; no firm D call. CDR1 and CDR2 from the germline V gene are SQVTM and ANQGSEA. The CDR3 runs to 10 residues. V was trimmed by 5 bases and J by 7 bases, leaving 6 bases between them. The CDR3 protein is CSVWENEQFF. The CDR3 coding sequence is TGCAGCGTTTGGGAAAATGAGCAGTTCTTC.

This clone was seen a few times. The chain links TRBV5-4 to TRBJ2-2; D is perhaps TRBD1 (6 bases). Trimming took 4 bases from V and 7 from J, leaving 11 bases between them. Germline assignment: CDR1 SGHNT and CDR2 YYREEE (reference sequence). The CDR3 length is 13 residues. CDR3 coding DNA: TGTGCCAGCAGCCCGGACAGTGGCGGGGAGCTGTTTTTT. This sequence encodes CASSPDSGGELFF.

A few counts support this clone. This chain joins TRBV7-9 and TRBJ1-1; D not resolved. Germline CDR1 is SEHNR and CDR2 is FQNEAQ (reference sequence). This CDR3 is built from 13 residues. The germline V and J ends were trimmed by 5 bases and 5 bases, with 12 bases remaining between them. The CDR3 protein is CASSVDPGTEAFF. For the CDR3, the DNA is TGTGCCAGCAGCGTGGATCCGGGGACTGAAGCTTTCTTT.

The chain employs TRBV10-3 and TRBJ1-5; D may be TRBD1 (5 bases). The V gene's germline CDR1 is ENHRY and CDR2 SYGVKD. V was trimmed by 0 bases and J by 10 bases, leaving 16 bases between them. The CDR3 is 15 residues long. The CDR3 DNA reads as TGTGCCATCAGTGAGTCAAATGGGGGTTCTCGACCCCAGCATTTT. This sequence encodes CAISESNGGSRPQHF.

The chain employs TRBV29-1 and TRBJ2-1; TRBD2 aligns across 13 bases. This CDR3 has 22 residues. CDR1 is SQVTM and CDR2 is ANQGSEA in the germline V gene. Losses at the gene ends were 3 bases for V and 3 bases for J; bases not matched to a gene: 23. The CDR3 sequence: CSVDPRPPGLAGPRYLYNEQFF. Here the CDR3 DNA reads TGCAGCGTTGACCCCCGTCCCCCGGGACTAGCGGGACCCCGATACCTCTACAATGAGCAGTTCTTC.

This chain connects TRBV2 to TRBJ2-1; no reliable D call. The CDR3 is 10 residues long. Germline CDR1 is SNHLY and CDR2 is FYNNEI. Between the trimmed V and J ends, which lost 8 bases and 9 bases, there was a span of 8 bases. The CDR3 nucleotides read TGTGCCAGCCGCCTGAGTGAGCAGTTCTTC. It is translated as CASRLSEQFF.

The rearrangement uses TRBV21-1 and TRBJ1-5. TRBV21-1 is designated a pseudogene. This CDR3 has 19 amino acids. CDR3 nucleotide sequence: TGTGCCAGCAGCCCCGCCCGGAGACTCCGGAGCGAGGGGGGTCAGCCCCAGCATTTT. It encodes CASSPARRLRSEGGQPQHF.

This clone was detected a few times. Different DNA sequences within this sample yield the same CDR3. The chain couples TRBV29-1 to TRBJ2-5, with 8 bases that match TRBD2. The V segment lost 4 bases and the J segment 5 bases; nucleotides outside the gene matches: 6. This CDR3 has 13 residues. Germline CDR1 and CDR2: SQVTM and ANQGSEA. The CDR3 DNA sequence: TGCAGCGTTGGCTGGACTAGCACGGAGACCCAGTACTTC. This sequence encodes CSVGWTSTETQYF.

This clone was counted between two and nine times. The rearrangement joins TRBV15 to TRBJ2-5, with TRBD1 as a possible D gene (6 bases). This CDR3 region has 14 residues. V lost 3 bases and J lost 3, with 11 bases in between. Germline V gene lookup returns CDR1 LNHNV and CDR2 YYDKDF (reference sequence). CDR3 nucleotides: TGTGCCACCAGCAGGCCAGACAGGAAAGAGACCCAGTACTTC. Translation: CATSRPDRKETQYF. The full variable domain, in which reference TRBV15 and TRBJ2-5 provide the parts outside the CDR3, is DAMVIQNPRYQVTQFGKPVTLSCSQTLNHNVMYWYQQKSSQAPKLLFHYYDKDFNNEADTPDNFQSRRPNTSFCFLDIRSPGLGDTAMYLCATSRPDRKETQYFGPGTRLLVL.

This clone was detected only a few times. The gene calls are TRBV5-4 and TRBJ1-1, with 9 bases matching TRBD1. The ends lost 0 bases at V and 5 bases at J; junction bases unmatched: 8. Germline loops: CDR1 SGHNT, CDR2 YYREEE (reference sequence). This CDR3 has 16 residues. The DNA of the CDR3 is TGTGCCAGCAGCTTGGGCTCGAGACAGGGGGGAACTGAAGCTTTCTTT. Translation gives CASSLGSRQGGTEAFF.

This clone has just a few counts. This rearrangement joins TRBV29-1 to TRBJ1-3, with D uncertain. V was trimmed by 0 bases and J by 0 bases, leaving 9 bases between them. The germline V gene encodes CDR1 SQVTM and CDR2 ANQGSEA. CDR3 size: 15 residues. The CDR3 here is CSVEDLRGSGNTIYF. The CDR3 DNA follows: TGCAGCGTTGAAGATCTTCGGGGCTCTGGAAACACCATATATTTT.

This clone was observed many times. The sample carries other DNA sequences with the same CDR3. V gene TRBV30 combines with J gene TRBJ2-3; D is uncertain. Germline values: CDR1 GTSNPN, CDR2 SVGIG (reference sequence). This CDR3 region has 13 residues. The V end was cut by 2 bases, the J end by 1 base, with 7 bases between. As DNA, the CDR3 is TGTGCCTGGAGTAACGCTGGCACAGATACGCAGTATTTT. Translation gives CAWSNAGTDTQYF.

This clone was counted between two and nine times. The V and J genes are TRBV5-1 and TRBJ1-1, with D uncertain. CDR1 is SGHRS and CDR2 is YFSETQ in the germline V gene. The CDR3 totals 14 residues. The V end was cut by 1 base, the J end by 7 bases, with 14 bases between. Written as DNA, the CDR3 is TGCGCCAGCAGCTTGACGATGATTTGGGATGAAGCTTTCTTT. It yields the protein CASSLTMIWDEAFF.

This clone was recorded a few times. This rearrangement joins TRBV27 to TRBJ2-7; D ambiguous. This CDR3 region has 13 residues. CDR1 MNHEY and CDR2 SMNVEV come from the germline V gene (reference sequence). The germline V and J ends were trimmed by 1 base and 3 bases, with 7 bases remaining between them. The CDR3 coding sequence is TGTGCCAGCAGTTTATATTATAGCTACGAGCAGTACTTC. The encoded protein is CASSLYYSYEQYF.